This record looks at one TCR beta chain sequence and its context. This entry is derived from a study of blood T cell repertoires in COVID-19. CDR3 length: 15 residues. V gave up 1 base and J gave up 2 bases; unmatched junction bases: 4. CDR1 is LGHNA and CDR2 is YNFKEQ in the germline V gene. The repertoire was sequenced with immunoSEQ multiplex PCR; TCRdb's copy has only in-frame clones and lacks some. The data hold roughly 150,000 clones, with around three quarters observed a single time. The chain has TRBV4-2 and TRBJ1-2; 7 bases match TRBD1. The material sequenced was peripheral blood. The sequence derives from a man in his 60s with acute or convalescent COVID-19. CDR3 sequence reads: CASSQARGQNYGYTF. The CDR3 coding sequence is TGTGCCAGCAGCCAAGCTAGGGGACAGAACTATGGCTACACCTTC.